The 8 T cell receptor beta chains listed next were all sequenced from one sample in a study of blood T cell repertoires in COVID-19. Sequencing used immunoSEQ multiplex PCR; TCRdb keeps in-frame clones, though not all of them. The sample yields some 260,000 clones, about 85% seen once. The sample comprised PBMCs or T cells enriched from blood (not recorded which). The receptors derive from a young woman with acute COVID-19.

There are a few counts of this clone. The V gene is TRBV18, the J gene TRBJ1-1, with 7 bases fitting TRBD1. The CDR3 length is 15 residues. CDR1 KGHSH and CDR2 LQKENI come from the germline V gene. Trimming cost V 6 bases and J 2 bases; bases outside gene matches: 9. The CDR3 DNA reads TGTGCCAGCTCGCAAGACAGGGCGCAAAACACTGAAGCTTTCTTT. Residues: CASSQDRAQNTEAFF.

The J gene is TRBJ1-5, the V gene TRBV4-3, with D possibly matching TRBD1 (5 bases). Looked up from germline, CDR1 is LGHNA and CDR2 is YSLEER. The CDR3 runs 15 residues. Trimming removed 1 base at V and 4 bases at J, with 11 bases between. CDR3 in DNA: TGCGCCAGCAGCCAAGGGGCGGGGGGAAATCAGCCCCAGCATTTT. Its protein product is CASSQGAGGNQPQHF.

The J gene is TRBJ2-1, the V gene TRBV10-1; 8 bases match TRBD2. The ends lost 3 bases at V and 2 bases at J; junction bases unmatched: 6. The length of the CDR3 is 16 residues. The germline gives CDR1 WNHNN, CDR2 SYGVQD (reference sequence). CDR3 sequence: CASSDSGGGPYNEQFF. The DNA of the CDR3 is TGCGCCAGCAGTGACTCGGGCGGGGGGCCCTACAATGAGCAGTTCTTC.

In DNA form, the CDR3 reads TGTGCCAGCAGCGTAGGATCCGGGAGCCCCCACGAGCAGTACTTC. Protein sequence: CASSVGSGSPHEQYF. The V and J genes are TRBV9 and TRBJ2-7, with a possible D match to TRBD2 (6 bases). Trimming removed 0 bases from V and 5 bases from J, with 15 bases in between. The CDR3 consists of 15 residues. Germline V lookup: CDR1 SGDLS, CDR2 YYNGEE.

The chain is built from TRBV10-3 and TRBJ2-1; 13 nucleotides agree with TRBD2. Germline values: CDR1 ENHRY, CDR2 SYGVKD. CDR3 length equals 19 residues. The J segment lost 0 bases and the V segment lost 6 bases, leaving 11 bases of the junction unmatched. CDR3 sequence: CAISVTSGGPPSSYNEQFF. DNA of the CDR3: TGTGCCATCAGCGTGACTAGCGGGGGGCCCCCGAGCTCCTACAATGAGCAGTTCTTC.

The chain employs TRBV7-8 and TRBJ2-1, with 10 nucleotides matching TRBD2. Germline values: CDR1 SGHVS, CDR2 FQNEAQ. J lost 0 bases, V lost 1 base, and 6 bases had no gene match. This CDR3 is 18 amino acids long. CDR3 region: CASSLGYASGSSYNEQFF. The CDR3 DNA follows: TGTGCCAGCAGCTTAGGATACGCTAGCGGGAGCTCCTACAATGAGCAGTTCTTC.

This chain joins TRBV11-2 and TRBJ2-5, with D perhaps TRBD1 (6 bases). Germline V gene data show CDR1 as SGHAT and CDR2 as FQNNGV. The V end was cut by 3 bases, the J end by 2 bases, with 7 bases between. The CDR3 loop spans 13 amino acids. The CDR3 DNA sequence: TGTGCCAGCAGCTTCGGACAGCAAGAGACCCAGTACTTC. This sequence encodes CASSFGQQETQYF.

V is TRBV15 and J is TRBJ2-3; 8 nucleotides match TRBD1. After removal of 5 bases from V and 10 bases from J, the junction contained 17 bases not matched to a gene. CDR3 length equals 16 residues. CDR1 LNHNV and CDR2 YYDKDF come from the germline V gene (reference sequence). The CDR3 reads CATSSKANQGTGPQYF. Here the CDR3 DNA reads TGTGCCACCAGCTCAAAGGCAAACCAGGGGACAGGTCCGCAGTATTTT.